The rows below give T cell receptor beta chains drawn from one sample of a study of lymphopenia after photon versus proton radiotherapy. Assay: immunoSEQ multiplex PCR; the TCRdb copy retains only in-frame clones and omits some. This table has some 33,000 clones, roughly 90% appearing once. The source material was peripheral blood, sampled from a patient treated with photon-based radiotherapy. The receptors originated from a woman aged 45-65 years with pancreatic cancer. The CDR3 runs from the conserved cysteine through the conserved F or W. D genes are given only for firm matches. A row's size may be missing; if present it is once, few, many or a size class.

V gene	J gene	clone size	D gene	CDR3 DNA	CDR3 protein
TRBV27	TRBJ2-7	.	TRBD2	TGTGCCAGCAGTTTAAGACTAGCGGGAGATAGCGAGCAGTACTTC	CASSLRLAGDSEQYF
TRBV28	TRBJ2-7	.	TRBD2	TGTGCCAGCAGTTTCTGGGTGGCCTCTCCCATCCAGCGGGGGATCTACGAGCAGTACTTC	CASSFWVASPIQRGIYEQYF
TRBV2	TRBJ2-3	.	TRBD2	TGTGCCAGCAAGACTAGCGGCACCACAGATACGCAGTATTTT	CASKTSGTTDTQYF
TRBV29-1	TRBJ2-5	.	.	TGCAGCGTTCGGGGAGAACGAGAGACCCAGTACTTC	CSVRGERETQYF
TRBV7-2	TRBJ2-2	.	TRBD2	TGTGCCAGCAGCTCGACTAGCGTCCCCGGGGAGCTGTTTTTT	CASSSTSVPGELFF
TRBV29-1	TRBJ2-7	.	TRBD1	TGCAGCGTTGTACAGGGGACGACCTACGAGCAGTACTTC	CSVVQGTTYEQYF
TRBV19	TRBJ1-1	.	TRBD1	TGTGCCAGTACTCGAGGACAGGCGAACACTGAAGCTTTCTTT	CASTRGQANTEAFF
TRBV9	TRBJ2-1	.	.	TGTGCCAGCAGCGTAGCCTCCTCCCGTGAGCAGTTCTTC	CASSVASSREQFF
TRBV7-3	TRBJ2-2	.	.	TGTGCCAGCAGCCTAGGCAACACCGGGGAGCTGTTTTTT	CASSLGNTGELFF
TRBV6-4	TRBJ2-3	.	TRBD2	TGTGCCAGCAGTGACTCGACTAGCGGGGGATCAGATACGCAGTATTTT	CASSDSTSGGSDTQYF
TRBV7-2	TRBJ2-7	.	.	TGTGCCAGCAGCTTCGGAGGGGGGTATGGCGAGCAGTACTTC	CASSFGGGYGEQYF
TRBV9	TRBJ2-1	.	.	TGTGCCAGCACTCCCGTTTCGAACAACAATGAGCAGTTCTTC	CASTPVSNNNEQFF
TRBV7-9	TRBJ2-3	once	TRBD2	TGTGCCAGCAGCTCTACTAGCGCCCGCACAGATACGCAGTATTTT	CASSSTSARTDTQYF
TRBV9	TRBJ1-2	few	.	TGTGCCAGCAGCGTAGGGTCCCTGGATTACACCTTC	CASSVGSLDYTF
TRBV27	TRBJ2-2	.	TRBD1	TGTGCCAGCAGTTTACGGGACAGGGGCACCGGGGAGCTGTTTTTT	CASSLRDRGTGELFF
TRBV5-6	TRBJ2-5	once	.	TGTGCCAGCAGCTTCAGGGTTGGACAAGAGACCCAGTACTTC	CASSFRVGQETQYF
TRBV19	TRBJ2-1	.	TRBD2	TGTGCCAGTAGATCCGGGACTAGCGGGTTAAATGAGCAGTTCTTC	CASRSGTSGLNEQFF
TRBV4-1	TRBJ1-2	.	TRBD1	TGCGCCAGCAGCCAAGCTTGGGACAGAAGTTCCTATGGCTACACCTTC	CASSQAWDRSSYGYTF
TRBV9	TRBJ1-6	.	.	TGTGCCAGCAGCGTAGAAGGGAACTATAATTCACCCCTCCACTTT	CASSVEGNYNSPLHF
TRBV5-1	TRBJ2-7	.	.	TGCGCCAGCAGCCGGGAAGGTGGCGGAACCTACGAGCAGTACTTC	CASSREGGGTYEQYF
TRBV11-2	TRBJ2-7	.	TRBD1	TGTGCCAGCAGCCCTCGACCACGACACCGACAGGGATTCCCCCACGAGCAGTACTTC	CASSPRPRHRQGFPHEQYF
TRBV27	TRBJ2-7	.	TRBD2	TGTGCCAGCAGTCTACTAGCGGAGGAAGGGGAGCAGTACTTC	CASSLLAEEGEQYF
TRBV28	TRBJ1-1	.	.	TGTGCCAGCAGTTTATCTATACAAAACACTGAAGCTTTCTTT	CASSLSIQNTEAFF
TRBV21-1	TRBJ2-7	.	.	TGTGCCAGCATGAGCCCGGGACAGCATACTCACCGATACGAGCAGTACTTC	CASMSPGQHTHRYEQYF
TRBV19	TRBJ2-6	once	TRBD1	TGTGCCAGTAGTAAGTCTCCGGGACAGGGGGCGCGTGGGGCCAACGTCCTGACTTTC	CASSKSPGQGARGANVLTF
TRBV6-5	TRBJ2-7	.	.	TGTGCCAGCAGGCGACTAGTTACCTACGAGCAGTACTTC	CASRRLVTYEQYF
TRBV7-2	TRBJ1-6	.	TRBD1	TGTGCCAGCAGCCAACAGGGGGCTGTGAATTCACCCCTCCACTTT	CASSQQGAVNSPLHF
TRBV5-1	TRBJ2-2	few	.	TGCGCCAGCAGCTTGGGTCGTTCAGGGAACACCGGGGAGCTGTTTTTT	CASSLGRSGNTGELFF
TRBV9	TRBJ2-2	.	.	TGTGCCAGCAGCGTATCCGGCAGGGGGGCGAACACCGGGGAGCTGTTTTTT	CASSVSGRGANTGELFF
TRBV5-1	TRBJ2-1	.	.	TGCGCCAGCAGCTTGGACTACTACAATGAGCAGTTCTTC	CASSLDYYNEQFF
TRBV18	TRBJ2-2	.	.	TGTGCCAGCTCACCACCGGAAAAGCTCTACGGAACCGGGGAGCTGTTTTTT	CASSPPEKLYGTGELFF
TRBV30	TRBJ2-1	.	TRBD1	TGTGCCTGGAGACTAGGGGGCGAGTATGAGCAGTTCTTC	CAWRLGGEYEQFF
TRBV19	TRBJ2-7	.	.	TGTGCCAGTAGTATCGCCTATGTCAACGAGCAGTACTTC	CASSIAYVNEQYF
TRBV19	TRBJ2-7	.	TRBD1	TGTGCCAGTAGTATAGATGGACAGGGGGCGCCCGAGCAGTACTTC	CASSIDGQGAPEQYF
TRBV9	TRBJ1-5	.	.	TGTGCCAGCAGCGTAGATGATTATAGCAATCAGCCCCAGCATTTT	CASSVDDYSNQPQHF
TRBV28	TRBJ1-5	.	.	TGTGCCAGCACTATCCCTGGGCGGCCCCAGCATTTT	CASTIPGRPQHF
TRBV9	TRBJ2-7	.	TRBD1	TGTGCCAGCAGCACACGAGGGGGCGCCGACGAGCAGTACTTC	CASSTRGGADEQYF
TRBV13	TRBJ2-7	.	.	TGTGCCAGCAGCCTTATCTCCGGCGAGCAGTACTTC	CASSLISGEQYF
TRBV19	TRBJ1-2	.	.	TGTGCCAGTACCGAGGGGACGGCTTATGGCTACACCTTC	CASTEGTAYGYTF
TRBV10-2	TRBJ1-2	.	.	TGCGCCAGCAGGAGCGCTACGGGACCGTTTGGAGGCTACACCTTC	CASRSATGPFGGYTF
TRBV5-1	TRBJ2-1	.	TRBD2	TGCGCCAGCAGCATATCTAGCGGGGGCTCCTACAATGAGCAGTTCTTC	CASSISSGGSYNEQFF
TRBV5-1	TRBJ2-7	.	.	TGCGCCAGCAGCTCCCGAGGGGAAGTTAGAAACGAGCAGTACTTC	CASSSRGEVRNEQYF
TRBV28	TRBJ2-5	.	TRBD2	TGTGCCAGCAGGGGGACTAGCGGGAACCAGTACTTC	CASRGTSGNQYF
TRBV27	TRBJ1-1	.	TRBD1	TGTGCCAGCAGTTCCTGGACAGGGTTAAGGAACACTGAAGCTTTCTTT	CASSSWTGLRNTEAFF
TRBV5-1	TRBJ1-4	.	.	TGCGCCAGCAGCTTGGCCCTAACAGGTGTTGGTGAAAAACTGTTTTTT	CASSLALTGVGEKLFF
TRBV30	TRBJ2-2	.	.	TGTGCCTGGAGAAGGGGTTGGGCCGGGGAGCTGTTTTTT	CAWRRGWAGELFF
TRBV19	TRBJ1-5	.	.	TGTGCCAGTAGTCCAGGGATGGGGAGCAATCAGCCCCAGCATTTT	CASSPGMGSNQPQHF
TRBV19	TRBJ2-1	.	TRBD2	TGTGCCAGTAGTACAACGGGACTAGCGGGAAGCAATGAGCAGTTCTTC	CASSTTGLAGSNEQFF
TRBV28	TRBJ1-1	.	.	TGTGCCAGCAGTTGGGGGGGGCCGAACACTGAAGCTTTCTTT	CASSWGGPNTEAFF